The present T cell receptor beta chain was sequenced within a study of blood T cell repertoires in COVID-19. This clone was recorded only once. Germline loops: CDR1 SQVTM, CDR2 ANQGSEA. The CDR3 runs 13 residues. The germline V and J ends were trimmed by 4 bases and 2 bases, with 9 bases remaining between them. How the authors handled the data: Cell counts per sample came from amplifying reference gene primers. Sequencing used immunoSEQ multiplex PCR; TCRdb keeps in-frame clones, though not all of them. The D gene and trimming were derived from the DNA, and the V and J assignments and clone size from that table. The data show hundreds of thousands of clones, 89% seen once.

The sequence was obtained from a woman aged 35 to 49 who had recovered from COVID-19. The sequencing input was PBMCs or T cells enriched from blood (not recorded which). J is TRBJ1-3 and V is TRBV29-1; possibly TRBD1 for D (6 bases). The CDR3 region has the DNA TGCAGCGTTGCAGGGGCGACTGGAAACACCATATATTTT. Residues: CSVAGATGNTIYF.